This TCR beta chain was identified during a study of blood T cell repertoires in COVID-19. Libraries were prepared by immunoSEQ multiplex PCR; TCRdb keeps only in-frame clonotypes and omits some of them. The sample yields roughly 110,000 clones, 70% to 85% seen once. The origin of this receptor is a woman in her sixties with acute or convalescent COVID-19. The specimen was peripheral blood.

The CDR3 DNA reads as TGCGCCAGCAATACAGGGGGCACAGATACGCAGTATTTT. It codes for CASNTGGTDTQYF. The chain recombines TRBV5-1 with TRBJ2-3; TRBD1 agrees at 7 bases. The CDR3 runs to 13 residues. Unmatched junction bases numbered 2, after V lost 6 bases and J lost 1 base. The germline V gene encodes CDR1 SGHRS and CDR2 YFSETQ.